One and the same sample provided the 19 T cell receptor beta chains below, sequenced in a study of cytotoxic CD8 clonotypes in ibrutinib-treated CLL. Measured with immunoSEQ multiplex PCR; TCRdb has only the in-frame clones, and not every one. The sample shows some 50,000 clones, around three fifths of them seen only once. The starting material was PBMCs, obtained after 24 months of ibrutinib treatment. The receptors derive from a human donor with chronic lymphocytic leukemia.

The chain recombines TRBV7-9 with TRBJ2-7; D might be TRBD1 or TRBD2, each matching 5 bases. CDR3 size: 14 residues. With 5 bases removed from V and 4 bases from J, the gap between germline ends came to 15 bases. From germline, CDR1 is SEHNR and CDR2 FQNEAQ (reference sequence). Here the CDR3 reads CASSGSGRAYEQYF. Written as DNA, the CDR3 is TGTGCCAGCAGCGGCTCGGGACGGGCTTACGAGCAGTACTTC.

In this sample, this clone turned up once. The V call is TRBV7-6, the J call TRBJ2-1; D uncertain. Germline CDR1 reads SGHVS; CDR2 reads FNYEAQ. Trimming removed 1 base from V and 0 bases from J, with 7 bases in between. The CDR3 totals 15 residues. CDR3 sequence reads: CASSLDGSSYNEQFF. The CDR3 DNA follows: TGTGCCAGCAGCTTAGATGGCAGCTCCTACAATGAGCAGTTCTTC. Filled out from reference TRBV7-6 and TRBJ2-1, the complete variable domain reads GAGVSQSPRYKVTKRGQDVALRCDPISGHVSLYWYRQALGQGPEFLTYFNYEAQQDKSGLPNDRFSAERPEGSISTLTIQRTEQRDSAMYRCASSLDGSSYNEQFFGPGTRLTVL.

V is TRBV19 and J is TRBJ1-2; no clear D gene. The CDR3 consists of 11 residues. Germline V gene sequence: CDR1 LNHDA, CDR2 SQIVND (reference sequence). V was shortened by 6 bases and J by 8 bases, with 10 bases between the two germline ends. Written as DNA, the CDR3 is TGTGCCAGTAGGAGGGCTGCCGGCTACACCTTC. Amino acids: CASRRAAGYTF.

The chain combines TRBV6-6 with TRBJ1-5; D is unresolved. The CDR3 spans 14 residues. Germline CDR1 is MNHNY and CDR2 is SVGAGI (reference sequence). Trimming shortened V by 2 bases and J by 7 bases, and 12 bases separated the two germline ends. The CDR3: CASSYDGQNQPQHF. CDR3 nucleotides: TGTGCCAGCAGTTACGACGGTCAGAACCAGCCCCAGCATTTT.

This clone appeared a few times. The chain links TRBV5-4 to TRBJ2-5; 7 nucleotides match TRBD1. V lost 0 bases, J lost 2 bases, and 10 bases stayed unmatched. The CDR3 loop spans 17 amino acids. CDR1 and CDR2 from the germline V gene are SGHNT and YYREEE (reference sequence). CDR3 in DNA: TGTGCCAGCAGCTTGGGGCGACAGGGTGGAGATCAAGAGACCCAGTACTTC. Amino acid sequence: CASSLGRQGGDQETQYF.

The chain carries TRBV6-6 and TRBJ2-1, with D tentatively TRBD1 (5 bases). The CDR3 runs 13 residues. The germline gives CDR1 MNHNY, CDR2 SVGAGI (reference sequence). Deletions cut 0 bases from V and 12 bases from J, with 12 bases between. CDR3 amino acids: CASSYSTGFGQFF. CDR3 in DNA: TGTGCCAGCAGTTACTCAACAGGCTTTGGGCAGTTCTTC.

The chain joins TRBV19 to TRBJ1-6, with D maybe TRBD1 (5 bases). V was pared by 4 bases and J by 8 bases, with 9 bases between. The length of the CDR3 is 13 residues. Germline V gives CDR1 LNHDA, CDR2 SQIVND (reference sequence). CDR3 sequence: CASSKGLDSPLHF. The CDR3 nucleotides read TGTGCCAGTAGTAAGGGACTTGATTCACCCCTCCACTTT.

The CDR3 loop is CAISLSGSGGYGYTF. The DNA for the CDR3 is TGTGCCATCAGTCTCTCCGGGTCCGGAGGCTATGGCTACACCTTC. The V and J genes are TRBV10-3 and TRBJ1-2; no firm D call. With 5 bases removed from V and 4 bases from J, the gap between germline ends came to 17 bases. Germline CDR1 is ENHRY and CDR2 is SYGVKD. The CDR3 has 15 amino acids.

Of note for this clone: Other DNA variants within this sample encode the same CDR3. This chain uses TRBV5-4 with TRBJ1-1, with unresolved D. This CDR3 is built from 12 residues. V was pared by 4 bases and J by 1 base, with 5 bases between. The V gene's germline CDR1 is SGHNT and CDR2 YYREEE (reference sequence). The chain's CDR3 is CASSAKNTEAFF. CDR3 coding DNA: TGTGCCAGCAGCGCGAAGAACACTGAAGCTTTCTTT.

This chain connects TRBV7-8 to TRBJ1-1; D unclear. The ends were cut back, 2 bases at V and 3 bases at J, with 4 bases in the middle. Germline V CDR1 and CDR2: SGHVS, FQNEAQ. The CDR3 runs to 12 residues. CDR3 coding DNA: TGTGCCAGCAGCTTAATATACACTGAAGCTTTCTTT. This codes for CASSLIYTEAFF. The whole variable domain, remainder taken from reference TRBV7-8 and TRBJ1-1, is GAGVSQSPRYKVAKRGQDVALRCDPISGHVSLFWYQQALGQGPEFLTYFQNEAQLDKSGLPSDRFFAERPEGSVSTLKIQRTQQEDSAVYLCASSLIYTEAFFGQGTRLTVV.

This clone was counted at least ten times. The V and J genes are TRBV19 and TRBJ1-5; TRBD1 matches 9 bases. There are 14 residues in the CDR3. Germline CDR1 is LNHDA and CDR2 is SQIVND (reference sequence). V was clipped by 8 bases and J by 4 bases; unmatched bases: 6. CDR3 sequence: CASWAGTGNQPQHF. The CDR3 DNA reads as TGTGCCAGTTGGGCCGGGACAGGGAATCAGCCCCAGCATTTT.

V gene TRBV7-9 combines with J gene TRBJ2-7; D may be TRBD2 (7 bases). The CDR3 is made up of 12 amino acids. Germline V gene sequence: CDR1 SEHNR, CDR2 FQNEAQ (reference sequence). V lost 8 bases to trimming and J lost 4 bases, with 12 bases between them. The CDR3, as DNA: TGTGCCAGCCTAGGGAGGGGGTACGAGCAGTACTTC. Its translation: CASLGRGYEQYF.

The chain carries TRBV27 and TRBJ1-2; 10 bases line up with TRBD1. The J segment lost 4 bases and the V segment lost 3 bases, leaving 11 bases of the junction unmatched. This CDR3 is built from 17 residues. Germline CDR1 reads MNHEY; CDR2 reads SMNVEV (reference sequence). CDR3 sequence reads: CASSFVLGTGAVYGYTF. DNA for the CDR3: TGTGCCAGCAGTTTTGTTTTGGGGACAGGGGCCGTCTATGGCTACACCTTC.

This clone was detected a few times. The J gene is TRBJ2-5, the V gene TRBV2; 9 bases are shared with TRBD2. V gave up 7 bases and J gave up 5 bases; unmatched junction bases: 5. CDR1 SNHLY and CDR2 FYNNEI come from the germline V gene. The CDR3 spans 13 residues. DNA for the CDR3: TGTGCCAGCATCGGCGGGGGGGTTGAGACCCAGTACTTC. This gives the protein CASIGGGVETQYF.

The rearrangement joins TRBV27 to TRBJ2-1, with D perhaps TRBD1 or TRBD2 (6 bases each). CDR3 length: 14 residues. Trimming removed 1 base at V and 8 bases at J, with 12 bases between. CDR1 MNHEY and CDR2 SMNVEV come from the germline V gene (reference sequence). The CDR3 sequence: CASSLLGGLDEQFF. The CDR3 DNA reads TGTGCCAGCAGTTTATTGGGGGGCCTCGATGAGCAGTTCTTC.

The V and J genes are TRBV25-1 and TRBJ2-6, with D maybe TRBD1 (7 bases). V dropped 5 bases and J dropped 1 base, with 15 bases sitting between them. Per germline, CDR1 MGHDK and CDR2 SYGVNS. CDR3 length: 17 amino acids. The CDR3: CASSPQGGRSGANVLTF. The CDR3, as DNA: TGTGCCAGCAGTCCCCAGGGGGGCCGTTCTGGGGCCAACGTCCTGACTTTC.

The V and J genes are TRBV2 and TRBJ1-1, with D uncertain. CDR3 length: 13 amino acids. In germline, CDR1 is SNHLY, CDR2 FYNNEI. The CDR3 region is CAGRRVRNTEAFF. DNA for the CDR3: TGTGCAGGAAGGAGGGTGAGGAACACTGAAGCTTTCTTT.

This chain uses TRBV4-1 with TRBJ2-7; 7 bases are shared with TRBD2. The ends lost 7 bases at V and 7 bases at J; junction bases unmatched: 19. This CDR3 is 16 amino acids long. Germline CDR1 is MGHRA and CDR2 is YSYEKL. The chain's CDR3 is CASTHHGLADLSEQYF. Here the CDR3 DNA reads TGCGCCAGCACCCACCACGGCCTAGCGGACCTCTCGGAGCAGTACTTC.

This rearrangement joins TRBV9 to TRBJ1-2, with TRBD1 as a possible D gene (5 bases). Trimming cost V 0 bases and J 8 bases, with 17 bases left between them. The CDR3 contains 15 residues. Per germline, CDR1 SGDLS and CDR2 YYNGEE. Here the CDR3 DNA reads TGTGCCAGCAGCGTAGAAGTAGGGACGGATGCGGGCTACACCTTC. It encodes CASSVEVGTDAGYTF.